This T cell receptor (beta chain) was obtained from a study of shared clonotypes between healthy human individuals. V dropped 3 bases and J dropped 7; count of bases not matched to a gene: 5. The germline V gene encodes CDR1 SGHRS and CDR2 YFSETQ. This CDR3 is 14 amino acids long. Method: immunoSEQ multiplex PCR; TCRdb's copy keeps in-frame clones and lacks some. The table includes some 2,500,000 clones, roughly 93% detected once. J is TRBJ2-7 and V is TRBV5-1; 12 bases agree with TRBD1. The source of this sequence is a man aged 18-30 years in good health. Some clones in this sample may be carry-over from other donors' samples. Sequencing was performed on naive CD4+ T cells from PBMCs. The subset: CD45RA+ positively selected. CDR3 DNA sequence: TGCGCCAGCAGCTCGGGACAGGGGGCGCTTGAGCAGTACTTC. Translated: CASSSGQGALEQYF.